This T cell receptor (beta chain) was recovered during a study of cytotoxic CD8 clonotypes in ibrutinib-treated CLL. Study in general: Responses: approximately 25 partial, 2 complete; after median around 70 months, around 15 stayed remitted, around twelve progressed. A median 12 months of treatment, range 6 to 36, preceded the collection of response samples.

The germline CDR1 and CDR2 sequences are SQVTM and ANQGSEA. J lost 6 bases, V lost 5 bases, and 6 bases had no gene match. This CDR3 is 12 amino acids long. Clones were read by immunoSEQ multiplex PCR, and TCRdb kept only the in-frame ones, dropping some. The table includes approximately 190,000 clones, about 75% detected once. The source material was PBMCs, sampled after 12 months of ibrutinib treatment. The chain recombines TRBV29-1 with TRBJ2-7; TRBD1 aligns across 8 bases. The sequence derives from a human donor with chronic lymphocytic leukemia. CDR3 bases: TGCAGCGTTTTCGACAGGGGACGCGAGCAGTACTTC. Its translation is CSVFDRGREQYF.